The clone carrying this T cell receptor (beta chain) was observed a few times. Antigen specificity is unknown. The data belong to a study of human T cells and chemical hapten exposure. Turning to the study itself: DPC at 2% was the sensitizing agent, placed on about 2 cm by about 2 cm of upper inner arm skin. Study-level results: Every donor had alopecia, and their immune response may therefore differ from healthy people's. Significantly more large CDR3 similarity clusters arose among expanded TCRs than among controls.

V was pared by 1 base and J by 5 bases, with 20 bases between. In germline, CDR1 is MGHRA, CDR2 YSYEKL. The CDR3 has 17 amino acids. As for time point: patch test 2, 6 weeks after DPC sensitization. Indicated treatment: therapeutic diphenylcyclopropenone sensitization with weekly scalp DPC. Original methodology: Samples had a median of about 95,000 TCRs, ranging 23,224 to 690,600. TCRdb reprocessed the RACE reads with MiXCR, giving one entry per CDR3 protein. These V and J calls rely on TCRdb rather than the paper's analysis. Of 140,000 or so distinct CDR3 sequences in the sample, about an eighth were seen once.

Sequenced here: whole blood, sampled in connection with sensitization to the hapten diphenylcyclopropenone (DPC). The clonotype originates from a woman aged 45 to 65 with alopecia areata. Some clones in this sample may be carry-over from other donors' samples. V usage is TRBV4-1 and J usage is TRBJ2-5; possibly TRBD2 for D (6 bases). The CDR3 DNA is TGCGCCAGCAGCCAAGCGTTTAGCGCGGAAGGAGGGGAGACCCAGTACTTC. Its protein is CASSQAFSAEGGETQYF.